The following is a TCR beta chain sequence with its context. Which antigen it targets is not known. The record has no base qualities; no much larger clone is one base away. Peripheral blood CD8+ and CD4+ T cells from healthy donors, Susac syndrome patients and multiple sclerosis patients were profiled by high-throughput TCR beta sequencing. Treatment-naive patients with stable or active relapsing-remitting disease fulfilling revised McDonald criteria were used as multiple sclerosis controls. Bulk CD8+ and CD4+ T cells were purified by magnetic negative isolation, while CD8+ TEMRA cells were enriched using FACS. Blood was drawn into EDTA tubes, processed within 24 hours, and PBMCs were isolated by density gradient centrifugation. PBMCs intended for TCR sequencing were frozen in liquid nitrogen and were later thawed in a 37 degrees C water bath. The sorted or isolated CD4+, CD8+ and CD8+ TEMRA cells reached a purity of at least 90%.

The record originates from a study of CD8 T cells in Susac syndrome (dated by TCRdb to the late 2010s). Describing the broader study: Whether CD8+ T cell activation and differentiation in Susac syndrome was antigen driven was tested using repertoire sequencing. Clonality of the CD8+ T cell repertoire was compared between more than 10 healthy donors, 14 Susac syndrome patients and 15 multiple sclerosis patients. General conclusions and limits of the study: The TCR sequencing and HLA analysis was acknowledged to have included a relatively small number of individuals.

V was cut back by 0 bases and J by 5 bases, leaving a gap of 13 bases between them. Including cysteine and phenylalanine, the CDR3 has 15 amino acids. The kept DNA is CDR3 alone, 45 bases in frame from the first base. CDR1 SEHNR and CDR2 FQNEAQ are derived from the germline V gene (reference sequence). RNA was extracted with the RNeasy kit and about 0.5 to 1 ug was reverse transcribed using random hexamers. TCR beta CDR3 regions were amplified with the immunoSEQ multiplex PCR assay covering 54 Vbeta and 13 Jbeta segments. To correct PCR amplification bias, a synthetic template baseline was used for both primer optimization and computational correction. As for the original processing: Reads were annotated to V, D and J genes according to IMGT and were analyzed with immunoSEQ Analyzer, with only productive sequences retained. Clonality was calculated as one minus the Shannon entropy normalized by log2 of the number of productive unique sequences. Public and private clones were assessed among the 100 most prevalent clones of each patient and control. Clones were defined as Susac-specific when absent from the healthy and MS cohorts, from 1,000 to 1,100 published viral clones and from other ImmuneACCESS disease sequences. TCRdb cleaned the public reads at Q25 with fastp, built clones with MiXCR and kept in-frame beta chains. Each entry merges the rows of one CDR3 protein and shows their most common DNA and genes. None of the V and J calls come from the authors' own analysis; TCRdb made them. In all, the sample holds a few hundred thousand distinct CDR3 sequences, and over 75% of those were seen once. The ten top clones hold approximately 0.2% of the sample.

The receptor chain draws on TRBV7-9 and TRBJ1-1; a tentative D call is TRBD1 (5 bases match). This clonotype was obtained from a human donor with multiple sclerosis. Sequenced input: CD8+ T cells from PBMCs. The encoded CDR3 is CASSLAGTASTEAFF. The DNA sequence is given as TGTGCCAGCAGCTTAGCCGGGACGGCCTCTACTGAAGCTTTCTTT.